One T cell receptor (beta chain) is described in this entry. What it binds is unknown. This specimen belongs to a study of shared clonotypes between healthy human individuals. Study-wide points: Naive subsets generally exceeded memory subsets in estimated richness. The authors sampled blood alone, and tissue repertoires likely differ.

CD45RA+ naive and CD45RA-negative memory subsets were separated from CD4+ cells. Source study methods: Sequence data from immunoSEQ were junction-only and lacked quality scores; consequently, filtering differed. This table comes from immunoSEQ multiplex PCR, and its TCRdb copy is limited to in-frame clones, with some not included. V, J and clone size are taken as reported in that table, and D and trimming were inferred from the DNA itself. The sample holds about 1.5 million clones, nearly 99% seen once. The receptor was isolated from a man aged 30 to 45 in good health. Sample: naive CD4+ T cells sorted from blood. Indicated subset: CD45RA+ positively selected.

The CDR3 DNA sequence: TGTGCCAGCTCACCATTCCTTCGCTGGGGTCAGCAGTTCTTC. This translates into CASSPFLRWGQQFF. The genes are TRBV18 and TRBJ2-1; D not resolved. Deletions cut 2 bases from V and 11 bases from J, with 16 bases between. Germline V gene sequence: CDR1 KGHSH, CDR2 LQKENI. CDR3 length: 14 residues.